The T cell receptor (beta chain) under discussion was sequenced for a study of blood T cell repertoires in COVID-19. At the level of the study: COVID-19 samples from acute and convalescent phases originated in the United States, Italy and Spain. T cells, B-cell-depleted T cells, or PBMCs provided the cDNA or gDNA that served as material.

The CDR3 extends over 16 amino acids. Unmatched junction bases numbered 5, after V lost 2 bases and J lost 0 bases. CDR1 is MGHRA, CDR2 YSYEKL, per germline. In the authors' methods: Amplification with reference gene primers provided the estimates of nucleated cell counts. TCRdb keeps only in-frame clones here, not all; method: immunoSEQ multiplex PCR. V, J and clone size derive from that table, while D and trimming were established from the DNA sequence. Here the sample spans around 65,000 clones, 82% being singletons. The chain couples TRBV4-1 to TRBJ1-1, with TRBD1 identical over 8 bases. Sequenced: peripheral blood. The sequence was collected from an elderly man with active COVID-19. The CDR3 DNA is TGCGCCAGCAGCCAAACTGGGGACAGGCTGAACACTGAAGCTTTCTTT. Its protein is CASSQTGDRLNTEAFF.